Listed below are T cell receptor beta chains from one sample, sequenced in a study of beta chain features in type 1 diabetes. This table comes from immunoSEQ multiplex PCR, and its TCRdb copy is limited to in-frame clones, with some not included. The sample yields more than 350,000 clones, about 10% seen once. Sequencing was carried out using naive CD4+ T cells from blood. These receptors were obtained from a woman in her late teens or twenties in good health. Both conserved end residues are part of each CDR3. A D gene is named only where the DNA matches it firmly. Not all rows give a size; the values are once, few, many and, for expanded clones, a class.

j_gene: TRBJ2-6
d_gene: -
abundance: -
v_gene: TRBV19
len: 13
CDR3aa: CASSNGYINVLTF
CDR3nt: TGTGCCAGTAGTAATGGGTATATCAACGTCCTGACTTTC

j_gene: TRBJ2-2
d_gene: -
abundance: few
v_gene: TRBV2
len: 13
CDR3aa: CASSNKSPGELFF
CDR3nt: TGTGCCAGCAGTAATAAATCCCCCGGGGAGCTGTTTTTT

j_gene: TRBJ2-5
d_gene: -
abundance: few
v_gene: TRBV9
len: 13
CDR3aa: CASSVGAKETQYF
CDR3nt: TGTGCCAGCAGCGTAGGGGCCAAAGAGACCCAGTACTTC

j_gene: TRBJ2-7
d_gene: TRBD2
abundance: few
v_gene: TRBV7-8
len: 16
CDR3aa: CASSLRRLAQDYEQYF
CDR3nt: TGTGCCAGCAGCTTACGGCGACTAGCGCAGGACTACGAGCAGTACTTC

j_gene: TRBJ2-3
d_gene: -
abundance: -
v_gene: TRBV7-3
len: 15
CDR3aa: CASSQRGLSTDTQYF
CDR3nt: TGTGCCAGCAGCCAAAGGGGACTTAGCACAGATACGCAGTATTTT

j_gene: TRBJ1-1
d_gene: -
abundance: -
v_gene: TRBV6-5
len: 14
CDR3aa: CASSYSRQNTEAFF
CDR3nt: TGTGCCAGCAGTTACTCTCGACAGAACACTGAAGCTTTCTTT

j_gene: TRBJ1-1
d_gene: TRBD1
abundance: few
v_gene: TRBV9
len: 15
CDR3aa: CASSSRTGRGTEAFF
CDR3nt: TGTGCCAGCAGCTCCCGGACAGGGCGAGGGACTGAAGCTTTCTTT

j_gene: TRBJ2-3
d_gene: -
abundance: few
v_gene: TRBV7-2
len: 14
CDR3aa: CASSRTRSTDTQYF
CDR3nt: TGTGCCAGCAGCCGCACACGAAGCACAGATACGCAGTATTTT

j_gene: TRBJ1-6
d_gene: -
abundance: few
v_gene: TRBV5-4
len: 13
CDR3aa: CASSQAFGVGLHF
CDR3nt: TGTGCCAGCAGCCAGGCCTTCGGGGTCGGGCTCCACTTT

j_gene: TRBJ2-1
d_gene: -
abundance: -
v_gene: TRBV29-1
len: 16
CDR3aa: CSVEDLPGNSYNEQFF
CDR3nt: TGCAGCGTTGAAGATCTTCCGGGGAACTCCTACAATGAGCAGTTCTTC

j_gene: TRBJ2-7
d_gene: -
abundance: -
v_gene: TRBV7-9
len: 14
CDR3aa: CASRMTGDPYEQYF
CDR3nt: TGTGCCAGCAGGATGACCGGGGATCCCTACGAGCAGTACTTC

j_gene: TRBJ1-1
d_gene: -
abundance: -
v_gene: TRBV29-1
len: 14
CDR3aa: CSVDIGVKNTEAFF
CDR3nt: TGCAGCGTTGATATAGGGGTAAAGAACACTGAAGCTTTCTTT

j_gene: TRBJ2-1
d_gene: -
abundance: -
v_gene: TRBV20-1
len: 11
CDR3aa: CSASQYNEQFF
CDR3nt: TGCAGTGCTAGCCAATACAATGAGCAGTTCTTC

j_gene: TRBJ2-7
d_gene: -
abundance: few
v_gene: TRBV18
len: 14
CDR3aa: CASSPTGGDLGQYF
CDR3nt: TGTGCCAGCTCACCGACGGGTGGAGACTTGGGGCAGTACTTC

j_gene: TRBJ1-1
d_gene: -
abundance: -
v_gene: TRBV18
len: 13
CDR3aa: CASSQGENTEAFF
CDR3nt: TGTGCCAGCTCACAGGGGGAGAACACTGAAGCTTTCTTT

j_gene: TRBJ1-2
d_gene: -
abundance: -
v_gene: TRBV5-4
len: 14
CDR3aa: CASSFFLGNYGYTF
CDR3nt: TGTGCCAGCAGCTTTTTCCTCGGGAACTATGGCTACACCTTC

j_gene: TRBJ2-3
d_gene: TRBD1
abundance: -
v_gene: TRBV5-1
len: 14
CDR3aa: CASTTRDRTDTQYF
CDR3nt: TGCGCCAGCACCACCCGGGACAGGACAGATACGCAGTATTTT

j_gene: TRBJ1-1
d_gene: TRBD1
abundance: few
v_gene: TRBV30
len: 14
CDR3aa: CAWGKGQMNTEAFF
CDR3nt: TGTGCCTGGGGAAAGGGACAGATGAACACTGAAGCTTTCTTT

j_gene: TRBJ2-1
d_gene: -
abundance: -
v_gene: TRBV9
len: 13
CDR3aa: CASSPRYHSEQFF
CDR3nt: TGTGCCAGCAGCCCACGGTATCATAGTGAGCAGTTCTTC

j_gene: TRBJ2-2
d_gene: -
abundance: -
v_gene: TRBV15
len: 13
CDR3aa: CATSRVNTGELFF
CDR3nt: TGTGCCACCAGCAGAGTAAACACCGGGGAGCTGTTTTTT

j_gene: TRBJ1-1
d_gene: -
abundance: few
v_gene: TRBV13
len: 16
CDR3aa: CASSFSFSSGNTEAFF
CDR3nt: TGTGCCAGCAGCTTCTCGTTTTCGTCGGGGAACACTGAAGCTTTCTTT

j_gene: TRBJ2-5
d_gene: -
abundance: -
v_gene: TRBV19
len: 14
CDR3aa: CASSRRGFQETQYF
CDR3nt: TGTGCCAGTAGCCGTCGGGGCTTCCAAGAGACCCAGTACTTC

j_gene: TRBJ2-3
d_gene: -
abundance: -
v_gene: TRBV4-3
len: 14
CDR3aa: CASSQGGVPDTQYF
CDR3nt: TGCGCCAGCAGCCAAGGCGGGGTGCCAGATACGCAGTATTTT

j_gene: TRBJ1-4
d_gene: -
abundance: -
v_gene: TRBV4-1
len: 17
CDR3aa: CASSQGRWYREPEKLFF
CDR3nt: TGCGCCAGCAGCCAGGGTAGATGGTACAGAGAACCTGAAAAACTGTTTTTT

j_gene: TRBJ2-7
d_gene: -
abundance: few
v_gene: TRBV2
len: 13
CDR3aa: CASRESVLGEQYF
CDR3nt: TGTGCCAGCCGAGAATCCGTCCTCGGGGAGCAGTACTTC

j_gene: TRBJ1-5
d_gene: -
abundance: few
v_gene: TRBV7-9
len: 14
CDR3aa: CASSGGESNQPQHF
CDR3nt: TGTGCCAGCAGCGGGGGAGAGAGCAATCAGCCCCAGCATTTT

j_gene: TRBJ1-5
d_gene: TRBD1
abundance: few
v_gene: TRBV4-1
len: 13
CDR3aa: CASSRGQDQPQHF
CDR3nt: TGCGCCAGCAGCCGCGGACAGGATCAGCCCCAGCATTTT

j_gene: TRBJ2-3
d_gene: TRBD1
abundance: -
v_gene: TRBV7-9
len: 13
CDR3aa: CASSPTGGLAQYF
CDR3nt: TGTGCCAGCAGCCCGACAGGGGGGCTGGCGCAGTATTTT

j_gene: TRBJ2-7
d_gene: TRBD1
abundance: once
v_gene: TRBV11-3
len: 13
CDR3aa: CASSRQGTYEQYF
CDR3nt: TGTGCCAGCAGTCGACAGGGGACCTACGAGCAGTACTTC

j_gene: TRBJ1-2
d_gene: -
abundance: -
v_gene: TRBV19
len: 13
CDR3aa: CASRRGINYGYTF
CDR3nt: TGTGCCAGTAGACGGGGAATCAACTATGGCTACACCTTC

j_gene: TRBJ2-6
d_gene: -
abundance: -
v_gene: TRBV2
len: 17
CDR3aa: CASSERGASSGANVLTF
CDR3nt: TGTGCCAGCAGTGAACGGGGTGCCAGCTCTGGGGCCAACGTCCTGACTTTC

j_gene: TRBJ1-2
d_gene: -
abundance: -
v_gene: TRBV7-2
len: 15
CDR3aa: CASSLGRTGYYGYTF
CDR3nt: TGTGCCAGCAGCTTAGGCCGTACAGGGTACTATGGCTACACCTTC

j_gene: TRBJ2-1
d_gene: -
abundance: -
v_gene: TRBV7-9
len: 15
CDR3aa: CASTTLRLGLGEQFF
CDR3nt: TGTGCCAGCACCACCCTCAGACTGGGCCTCGGTGAGCAGTTCTTC

j_gene: TRBJ2-1
d_gene: -
abundance: -
v_gene: TRBV5-1
len: 15
CDR3aa: CASSWSYGGPNEQFF
CDR3nt: TGCGCCAGCAGCTGGTCCTACGGGGGACCCAATGAGCAGTTCTTC

j_gene: TRBJ2-1
d_gene: TRBD1
abundance: few
v_gene: TRBV28
len: 14
CDR3aa: CASSTSYRGNEQFF
CDR3nt: TGTGCCAGCTCTACTTCCTACAGGGGCAATGAGCAGTTCTTC

j_gene: TRBJ2-6
d_gene: TRBD1
abundance: -
v_gene: TRBV13
len: 18
CDR3aa: CASSRQGAFLSGANVLTF
CDR3nt: TGTGCCAGCAGCAGACAGGGGGCCTTTCTATCTGGGGCCAACGTCCTGACTTTC

j_gene: TRBJ2-1
d_gene: TRBD1
abundance: few
v_gene: TRBV29-1
len: 11
CDR3aa: CSVDLRTGWFF
CDR3nt: TGCAGCGTTGATTTGCGGACAGGGTGGTTCTTC

j_gene: TRBJ2-3
d_gene: -
abundance: -
v_gene: TRBV29-1
len: 10
CDR3aa: CSVGLGTQYF
CDR3nt: TGCAGCGTTGGACTCGGTACGCAGTATTTT

j_gene: TRBJ2-5
d_gene: -
abundance: -
v_gene: TRBV25-1
len: 16
CDR3aa: CASSASLTGGEETQYF
CDR3nt: TGTGCCAGCAGTGCCTCACTGACTGGAGGAGAAGAGACCCAGTACTTC

j_gene: TRBJ2-3
d_gene: -
abundance: few
v_gene: TRBV5-1
len: 14
CDR3aa: CASRSLQGTDTQYF
CDR3nt: TGCGCCAGCAGGAGCTTACAGGGAACAGATACGCAGTATTTT

j_gene: TRBJ1-5
d_gene: -
abundance: few
v_gene: TRBV29-1
len: 15
CDR3aa: CSVVYKGLGNQPQHF
CDR3nt: TGCAGCGTTGTTTATAAGGGGCTGGGCAATCAGCCCCAGCATTTT

j_gene: TRBJ2-5
d_gene: TRBD2
abundance: few
v_gene: TRBV27
len: 14
CDR3aa: CASSLRTGGETQYF
CDR3nt: TGTGCCAGCAGTCTACGGACGGGAGGAGAGACCCAGTACTTC

j_gene: TRBJ2-2
d_gene: -
abundance: few
v_gene: TRBV30
len: 11
CDR3aa: CAWSVSGELFF
CDR3nt: TGTGCCTGGAGTGTATCCGGGGAGCTGTTTTTT

j_gene: TRBJ2-1
d_gene: TRBD1
abundance: -
v_gene: TRBV7-2
len: 16
CDR3aa: CASSLAGTGDLDEQFF
CDR3nt: TGTGCCAGCAGCTTAGCCGGGACAGGGGATCTCGATGAGCAGTTCTTC

j_gene: TRBJ2-2
d_gene: -
abundance: -
v_gene: TRBV9
len: 13
CDR3aa: CASSDRRTGELFF
CDR3nt: TGTGCCAGTTCGGACCGCCGCACCGGGGAGCTGTTTTTT

j_gene: TRBJ1-2
d_gene: TRBD1
abundance: -
v_gene: TRBV10-3
len: 15
CDR3aa: CAIRGTVLTFYGYTF
CDR3nt: TGTGCCATCAGAGGGACAGTCCTAACCTTCTATGGCTACACCTTC

j_gene: TRBJ2-5
d_gene: TRBD2
abundance: few
v_gene: TRBV5-1
len: 17
CDR3aa: CASSPGLAGGSQETQYF
CDR3nt: TGCGCCAGCAGCCCGGGACTAGCGGGGGGCTCCCAAGAGACCCAGTACTTC

j_gene: TRBJ2-3
d_gene: TRBD2
abundance: -
v_gene: TRBV7-2
len: 16
CDR3aa: CASSHISGVEVDTQYF
CDR3nt: TGTGCCAGCAGCCACATCAGCGGGGTAGAGGTAGATACGCAGTATTTT

j_gene: TRBJ2-1
d_gene: TRBD2
abundance: few
v_gene: TRBV7-2
len: 18
CDR3aa: CASSWRTSGTSSYNEQFF
CDR3nt: TGTGCCAGCAGCTGGCGGACTAGCGGGACGAGCTCCTACAATGAGCAGTTCTTC

j_gene: TRBJ2-3
d_gene: TRBD2
abundance: -
v_gene: TRBV6-4
len: 16
CDR3aa: CASRLASGEITDTQYF
CDR3nt: TGTGCCAGCAGACTGGCTAGCGGGGAGATCACAGATACGCAGTATTTT

j_gene: TRBJ1-2
d_gene: -
abundance: -
v_gene: TRBV29-1
len: 11
CDR3aa: CSVQEHYGYTF
CDR3nt: TGCAGCGTTCAGGAACACTATGGCTACACCTTC

j_gene: TRBJ2-3
d_gene: -
abundance: -
v_gene: TRBV5-1
len: 15
CDR3aa: CASSRPLGSTDTQYF
CDR3nt: TGCGCCAGCAGCCGGCCCCTAGGTAGCACAGATACGCAGTATTTT

j_gene: TRBJ1-6
d_gene: -
abundance: -
v_gene: TRBV30
len: 15
CDR3aa: CASAGASSYNSPLHF
CDR3nt: TGTGCCTCCGCAGGGGCCAGCTCCTATAATTCACCCCTCCACTTT

j_gene: TRBJ2-7
d_gene: -
abundance: few
v_gene: TRBV2
len: 14
CDR3aa: CASSFTGPPSEQYF
CDR3nt: TGTGCCAGCAGCTTTACAGGGCCTCCATCCGAGCAGTACTTC

j_gene: TRBJ2-5
d_gene: TRBD1
abundance: few
v_gene: TRBV18
len: 15
CDR3aa: CASSPGQGTGETQYF
CDR3nt: TGTGCCAGCTCACCGGGACAGGGGACGGGGGAGACCCAGTACTTC

j_gene: TRBJ1-3
d_gene: -
abundance: -
v_gene: TRBV5-1
len: 14
CDR3aa: CASGPGISGNTIYF
CDR3nt: TGCGCCAGCGGCCCCGGAATCTCTGGAAACACCATATATTTT